These 6 T cell receptor beta chains were sequenced from one sample in a study of blood T cell repertoires in COVID-19. Clones were sequenced by immunoSEQ multiplex PCR, and TCRdb holds only the in-frame ones, with some missing. The table records 95,000 to 110,000 clones, about 91% of them present only once. Sequencing used peripheral blood. The receptors shown here come from a human donor in a cohort sampled during active COVID-19.

CDR3 DNA sequence: TGTGCCAGCAGCCTCGCCGGGTGGGCGAACACCGGGGAGCTGTTTTTT. Amino acid sequence: CASSLAGWANTGELFF. The J gene is TRBJ2-2, the V gene TRBV13; D ambiguous. Trimming removed 5 bases at V and 0 bases at J, with 13 bases between. Germline lookup yields CDR1 PRHDT and CDR2 FYEKMQ (reference sequence). The CDR3 consists of 16 residues.

The rearrangement links TRBV6-5 to TRBJ2-7, with 7 bases aligning to TRBD1. The germline V gene encodes CDR1 MNHEY and CDR2 SVGAGI. This CDR3 has 14 residues. Losses at the gene ends were 5 bases for V and 3 bases for J; bases not matched to a gene: 7. The CDR3 here is CASSRGGQSYEQYF. CDR3 nucleotides: TGTGCCAGCAGTAGAGGGGGACAGAGCTACGAGCAGTACTTC.

V is TRBV11-3 and J is TRBJ2-1; 12 nucleotides match TRBD2. Germline V gene data show CDR1 as SGHNT and CDR2 as YENEEA. With 0 bases clipped from V and 7 bases from J, the junction kept 1 base outside the gene matches. The CDR3 runs to 15 residues. The CDR3 loop is CASSLDGTSGNEQFF. In nucleotides, the CDR3 is TGTGCCAGCAGCTTAGACGGGACTAGCGGGAATGAGCAGTTCTTC.

This sequence joins TRBV7-2 and TRBJ2-7; 13 bases line up with TRBD2. The trim removed 0 bases at V and 6 bases at J, leaving 8 bases unmatched. Looked up from germline, CDR1 is SGHTA and CDR2 is FQGNSA. The CDR3 is made up of 17 amino acids. The CDR3 nucleotides read TGTGCCAGCAGCTTAGCGCCTACTAGCGGGGGGGCTATCGAGCAGTACTTC. Its protein is CASSLAPTSGGAIEQYF.

J is TRBJ1-1 and V is TRBV28, with a possible D match to TRBD1 (6 bases). The CDR3 runs to 12 residues. Looked up from germline, CDR1 is MDHEN and CDR2 is SYDVKM. Deletions cut 10 bases from V and 8 bases from J, with 17 bases between. CDR3 residues: CATLMVQGEAFF. For the CDR3, the DNA is TGTGCCACCCTTATGGTCCAGGGGGAAGCTTTCTTT.

The chain combines TRBV12-5 with TRBJ1-1; possibly TRBD1 for D (6 bases). This CDR3 is 15 amino acids long. Germline CDR1 is LGHNT and CDR2 is FRNRAP. Trimming took off 2 bases at V and 5 bases at J, with 15 bases between the two ends. CDR3 loop: CASGLIGGRRTEAFF. In nucleotides, the CDR3 is TGTGCTAGTGGTTTGATTGGGGGCCGGAGGACTGAAGCTTTCTTT.